This T cell receptor (beta chain) was found in a study of identifying expanded T cells in peripheral blood. TCRdb's copy holds only in-frame clones and misses some; the assay was immunoSEQ multiplex PCR. This table holds about 130,000 clones, 65% to 90% found once. During the collection period, no donor immune events like infections were recorded. The CDR3 consists of 13 residues. Germline lookup yields CDR1 MGHRA and CDR2 YSYEKL. Trimming cost V 3 bases and J 4 bases, with 10 bases left between them. This TCR was sampled from a person aged 18 to 75 in good health. Source material: blood. The chain joins TRBV4-1 to TRBJ2-7; a possible D gene is TRBD2 (5 bases). As DNA, the CDR3 is TGCGCCAGCAGCCAGGCCGGGGTATACGAGCAGTACTTC. Its translation is CASSQAGVYEQYF.